Detailed here is one T cell receptor (beta chain). Method: immunoSEQ multiplex PCR; TCRdb's copy keeps in-frame clones and lacks some. The sample includes about 60,000 clones, 70% to 90% of them seen just once. The sample belongs to a study of blood T cell repertoires in COVID-19. In the study overall: Spain, Italy and the United States supplied samples that represented acute and convalescent COVID-19.

This CDR3 has 14 amino acids. V lost 6 bases and J 8 bases, leaving 17 bases between the germline ends. Germline CDR1 is KGHSH and CDR2 is LQKENI. The gene calls are TRBV18 and TRBJ1-5, with no clear D. The material sequenced was peripheral blood. This receptor was obtained from a man aged 55 to 70 with acute or convalescent COVID-19. This CDR3 reads CASSLMAGYEPQHF. Written as DNA, the CDR3 is TGTGCCAGCTCGCTGATGGCGGGATACGAGCCCCAGCATTTT.